This T cell receptor (beta chain) was documented in a study of naive and memory T cell subsets. Points from the study as a whole: Possibly reflecting memory cells re-expressing CD45RA, a few larger clonotypes occurred in naive repertoires, especially CD8.

The sample holds a few counts of this clonotype. The antigen remains unidentified. Germline V gene lookup returns CDR1 MDHEN and CDR2 SYDVKM. V dropped 2 bases and J dropped 8 bases, with 13 bases sitting between them. CDR3 length: 13 residues. The beta constant-region primer was an equimolar mix of two oligonucleotides covering TRBC1 and TRBC2. Ligated cDNA was amplified by four rounds of PCR with nested alpha and beta constant-region primers and SP2. Via MiXCR, TCRdb re-called the UMI-ligation and nested PCR reads, giving one row per CDR3 protein. The sample holds approximately 140,000 distinct CDR3 sequences, 22% seen once.

This receptor was taken from a human donor in good health. J is TRBJ2-7 and V is TRBV28, with D uncertain. Source material: naive CD4+ T cells from blood. The CDR3 region has the DNA TGTGCCAGCAGTTTAATCGACACCCGCAAGCAGTACTTC. Translation gives CASSLIDTRKQYF.